These 11 T cell receptor beta chains came from one sample sequenced in a study of immune characterization of retroperitoneal liposarcoma. One entry per CDR3 protein results from TCRdb running MiXCR on the PCR reads. Here the sample spans about 10,000 distinct CDR3 sequences, roughly 35% being singletons. Source material: tumor tissue. The receptors here all came from a female donor with retroperitoneal liposarcoma.

The CDR3 loop reads CASRPTRATGETQYF. The CDR3 DNA sequence: TGTGCCAGCAGGCCAACTAGGGCAACCGGAGAGACCCAGTACTTC. The chain carries TRBV27 and TRBJ2-1, with D maybe TRBD2 (5 bases). The assigned J gene may be wrong: the sequence end matches TRBJ2-5 better. The germline gives CDR1 MNHEY, CDR2 SMNVEV (reference sequence). The CDR3 spans 15 residues.

This rearrangement joins TRBV6-1 to TRBJ1-3; 8 bases are shared with TRBD1. Germline assignment: CDR1 MNHNS and CDR2 SASEGT. CDR3 length equals 15 residues. Trimming at V came to 7 bases and at J to 9 bases, leaving 14 bases not matched to a gene. For the CDR3, the DNA is TGTGCCAGCACCTTCCTAGGGACAGGAGTCACCACCATATATTTT. This gives the protein CASTFLGTGVTTIYF.

Relative to its sample, this clonotype is medium-sized. The chain links TRBV6-1 to TRBJ2-7, with D uncertain. CDR1 MNHNS and CDR2 SASEGT come from the germline V gene. The CDR3 length is 11 residues. Trimming took 8 bases from V and 3 from J, leaving 8 bases between them. CDR3 sequence: CASSVVYEQYF. In nucleotides, the CDR3 is TGTGCCAGCTCAGTAGTCTACGAGCAGTACTTC.

This clonotype is medium-sized by share. The chain has TRBV12-3 or TRBV12-4 and TRBJ2-5; 8 nucleotides align to TRBD1. The CDR3 extends over 17 amino acids. The V and J ends lost 6 bases and 11 bases, in that order; junction bases with no gene match: 23. CDR3: CASRLRRRTGTYNEQYF. CDR3 nucleotide sequence: TGTGCCAGCAGACTGAGAAGGAGGACAGGGACCTACAATGAGCAGTACTTC.

Turning to this clonotype: At one end the junction does not follow the germline gene, possibly because of a read error. The CDR3 loop reads CASSYAAYEQAF. The CDR3 DNA reads TGTGCCAGCAGTTACGCCGCCTACGAGCAGGCGTTC. The rearrangement links TRBV6-5 to TRBJ2-1; no clear D gene. From germline, CDR1 is MNHEY and CDR2 SVGAGI. The CDR3 is 12 amino acids.

The chain recombines TRBV12-3 or TRBV12-4 with TRBJ2-5; D not certain. The J call may not be correct, given that the DNA end is closer to TRBJ2-7. The CDR3 runs 14 residues. The DNA for the CDR3 is TGTGCCAGCAGTTCAGAGACTGCGCCCTACGAGCAGTACTTC. This codes for CASSSETAPYEQYF.

The chain has TRBV6-6 and TRBJ2-1; 9 bases are shared with TRBD1. Germline V lookup: CDR1 MNHNY, CDR2 SVGAGI (reference sequence). The V gene end was trimmed by 5 bases and the J gene end by 5 bases; junction bases not matched to a gene: 4. The CDR3 contains 14 residues. The CDR3 DNA reads as TGTGCCAGCAGTGTCCGGGACAGGGACAATGAGCAGTTCTTC. It is translated as CASSVRDRDNEQFF.

The gene calls are TRBV7-4 and TRBJ2-1; D ambiguous. The tail of the sequence fits TRBJ2-7 better, so the J call may be wrong. This CDR3 is 15 amino acids long. Germline V gene lookup returns CDR1 SGHVT and CDR2 SQSDAQ. The CDR3 here is CASSNDWALNYEQYF. The CDR3 DNA is TGTGCCAGCAGTAACGACTGGGCGCTCAACTACGAGCAGTACTTC.

By sample fraction, this clonotype is medium-sized. This chain uses TRBV27 with TRBJ2-1; 8 nucleotides agree with TRBD1. Germline V gene sequence: CDR1 MNHEY, CDR2 SMNVEV (reference sequence). The CDR3 loop spans 16 amino acids. V lost 8 bases and J lost 0; bases outside the gene matches: 9. The DNA for the CDR3 is TGTGCCAGCGTAATAACAGGGGGTATCTCCTACAATGAGCAGTTCTTC. Amino acid sequence: CASVITGGISYNEQFF.

The chain employs TRBV6-1 and TRBJ2-1; tentatively, D is TRBD2 (6 bases). Trimming cost V 7 bases and J 2 bases, with 15 bases left between them. The germline V gene encodes CDR1 MNHNS and CDR2 SASEGT. The CDR3 has 15 amino acids. CDR3 sequence: CASTLGAGTYNEQFF. In DNA, the CDR3 is TGTGCCAGCACCCTAGGGGCGGGGACCTACAATGAGCAGTTCTTC.

V is TRBV25-1 and J is TRBJ2-3, with 7 nucleotides matching TRBD1. V shed 3 bases, J shed 0 bases, and the junction held 6 bases outside the gene matches. The germline V gene encodes CDR1 MGHDK and CDR2 SYGVNS. The CDR3 consists of 16 residues. The DNA of the CDR3 is TGTGCCAGCAGTGATCCAAGGGGGCAAAGCACAGATACGCAGTATTTT. Translation gives CASSDPRGQSTDTQYF. The complete variable domain, with remaining parts taken from reference TRBV25-1 and TRBJ2-3, reads EADIYQTPRYLVIGTGKKITLECSQTMGHDKMYWYQQDPGMELHLIHYSYGVNSTEKGDLSSESTVSRIRTEHFPLTLESARPSHTSQYLCASSDPRGQSTDTQYFGPGTRLTVL.